What follows is one T cell receptor (beta chain) and its context. Antigen unknown. Repertoires were generated with immunoSEQ multiplex PCR, while TCRdb's copy carries only in-frame clones and drops some. Among approximately 68,000 clones listed, around 89% were seen once. This entry is derived from a study of T cell responses to AZD1222 COVID-19 vaccine. Whole-study results and caveats: Receipt of two AZD1222 doses was followed by a rise in Spike-specific TCR breadth and depth. Repertoire sampling occurred only after the peak T cell response. Reports say nearly half of spike-specific TCRs go after unmutated variant regions.

This CDR3 has 16 residues. The clonotype was recovered from an adult who received the MenACWY meningococcal vaccine as a control. The chain is built from TRBV21-1 and TRBJ2-7; whether TRBD2, the table's D call, matches the DNA was not checked. TRBV21-1 is tagged as a pseudogene. Sequencing was performed on peripheral blood, taken 28 days after the second dose of the MenACWY control vaccine. The CDR3 DNA follows: TGTGCCAGCAGCAAAAGGGAGCGGGGAGCCCCCTACGAGCAGTACTTC. Amino acids: CASSKRERGAPYEQYF.